Given below is one T cell receptor beta chain in context. This entry is derived from a study of blood T cell repertoires in COVID-19. Clones were sequenced by immunoSEQ multiplex PCR, and TCRdb holds only the in-frame ones, with some missing. Of some 450,000 clones listed, around 90% are singletons. The CDR3 has 12 amino acids. The chain uses TRBV21-1 and TRBJ2-7; the D call TRBD1 from the table was never checked on the DNA. TRBV21-1 represents a pseudogene. The clonotype originates from a man aged 18 to 29 with COVID-19, enrolled during active disease. The source material was peripheral blood. CDR3 amino acids: CATRDSSYEQYF. For the CDR3, the DNA is TGTGCCACCCGGGACAGCTCCTACGAGCAGTACTTC.